Described below is a single TCR beta chain sequence and its context. Its specific antigen is unknown. No base quality information exists; no much larger clone differs at one position. Taken from cysteine to phenylalanine, the CDR3 has 15 residues. Just CDR3 DNA is preserved here, 45 bases in frame from base 1. CDR1 and CDR2, per the germline V gene, are KGHSH and LQKENI. Germline trimming amounts to 6 bases on V and 6 bases on J, with 7 as the count of junction bases outside the gene matches. These data originate in a study of blood T cell repertoires in COVID-19 (TCRdb year 2020). Broadly, across the study: Samples from collaborators originated in the United States, Italy and Spain and spanned both the acute and convalescent phases of COVID-19. Sample metadata almost always included a de-identified subject ID, COVID-19 status, age in years and sex. The material from the prospective study consisted of cDNA or gDNA derived from T cells, B-cell-depleted T cells, or PBMCs. Subjects who had been exposed to COVID-19, were actively infected with it, or had recovered from it provided the deeply sampled blood TCRbeta repertoires that made up the dataset. The samples were drawn from two sources: the first 160 participants of the ongoing ImmuneRACE study, and over 1,000 subjects contributed by 6 global collaborators. The repertoires were released in a freely available public database meant as a resource for research on the immune response to SARS-CoV-2. HLA class I and class II types, where available, came from metadata supplied by the sample provider rather than from assay-based typing. Beyond this particular receptor, the publication reports: The quantity of clinical and demographic metadata differed by source and by participant and was supplied without curation.

TCRbeta CDR3 regions were amplified from genomic DNA by means of the immunoSEQ Assay, a bias-controlled multiplex PCR. Per the original workflow: The number of nucleated cells in each sample was estimated from the amplification of reference gene primers within the assay. Sequence reads were collapsed and filtered to measure the absolute abundance of every unique TCRbeta CDR3 rearrangement. Productive Simpson clonality was computed per sample as the square root of Simpson's diversity index over productive rearrangements. The source is immuneACCESS, and TCRdb retained only in-frame sequences with V and J called. Part of the clones is not carried over; for the studies checked, unresolved V genes explain less than half of this, and the remainder is unexplained. V, J and clone size derive from that table, while D and trimming were established from the DNA sequence. The sample has about 140,000 clones on record, around 84% of them singletons. The ten largest account for 5.4% of the sample.

Collaborating institutions collected whole blood in K2EDTA tubes following their own protocols. For TCRbeta analysis, collaborators shipped samples as frozen whole blood, isolated PBMCs, or DNA extracted from either of those sample types. Sequencing was carried out using peripheral blood. This clonotype was obtained from a human donor in a cohort sampled during active COVID-19. The V and J segments used are TRBV18 and TRBJ1-5; TRBD1 matches 11 bases in the middle. The DNA sequence is given as TGTGCCAGCTCTTCTACCGGGACAGGGGGTCAGCCCCAGCATTTT. Protein translation: CASSSTGTGGQPQHF.